These 20 T cell receptor beta chains came from one sample sequenced in a study of T-cell memory formation after mild COVID-19. From the 5' RACE reads, TCRdb called clonotypes with MiXCR, one entry per CDR3 protein. The sample holds 450,000 to 650,000 distinct CDR3 sequences, around 17% seen once. Input material: PBMCs or a T cell subset sorted from them (not recorded which). Receptors were obtained from an adult woman who had mild COVID-19 (a few samples of this study predate the infection). Cell type and time point are not known.

This clonotype was counted between two and nine times. V and J are TRBV20-1 and TRBJ1-4; TRBD1 matches 10 bases. CDR3 length: 13 amino acids. The germline V gene has CDR1 DFQATT and CDR2 SNEGSKA (reference sequence). V lost 6 bases, J lost 7 bases, and 5 bases stayed unmatched. The CDR3 sequence: CSAVTGGREKLFF. In DNA form, the CDR3 reads TGCAGTGCGGTGACAGGGGGCCGTGAAAAACTGTTTTTT.

The chain carries TRBV7-7 and TRBJ2-5; D perhaps matches TRBD2 (6 bases). This CDR3 region has 16 residues. V lost 4 bases, J lost 13 bases, and 28 bases lay in between. Germline lookup yields CDR1 SSHAT and CDR2 FNYEAQ (reference sequence). CDR3 DNA sequence: TGTGCCAGCAGCTCCACGACCGGGGCGGGACCCCAAGTCCCGTACTTC. This sequence encodes CASSSTTGAGPQVPYF.

The chain has TRBV24-1 and TRBJ2-5; 15 nucleotides agree with TRBD2. The CDR3 spans 18 residues. V lost 5 bases to trimming and J lost 2 bases; unmatched junction nucleotides: 8. Germline values: CDR1 KGHDR, CDR2 SFDVKD. In DNA form, the CDR3 reads TGTGCCACCAGTGCGGGACTAGCGGGAGGAATTGGGCAAGAGACCCAGTACTTC. Protein sequence: CATSAGLAGGIGQETQYF.

This rearrangement joins TRBV6-5 to TRBJ1-3; D possibly corresponds to TRBD1 (6 bases). Germline assignment: CDR1 MNHEY and CDR2 SVGAGI. This CDR3 has 14 amino acids. Trimming took off 5 bases at V and 8 bases at J, with 16 bases between the two ends. The CDR3, as DNA: TGTGCCAGCAGTGACAGCGGACCAGGGGACACCATATATTTT. Translated: CASSDSGPGDTIYF.

The rearrangement links TRBV12-3 or TRBV12-4 to TRBJ2-7; D call uncertain. The CDR3 has 14 amino acids. Trimming took off 4 bases at V and 0 bases at J, with 10 bases between the two ends. CDR3 sequence: CASSSELISYEQYF. The CDR3 region has the DNA TGTGCCAGCAGTTCCGAGCTGATCTCCTACGAGCAGTACTTC.

This clonotype occurred a few times. The genes are TRBV27 and TRBJ2-5; 11 bases line up with TRBD2. The CDR3 spans 15 residues. With V trimmed by 5 bases and J by 2 bases, 4 bases remained unmatched. The germline gives CDR1 MNHEY, CDR2 SMNVEV (reference sequence). The CDR3 sequence is CASSHLAGGQETQYF. DNA of the CDR3: TGTGCCAGCAGTCATCTAGCGGGAGGTCAAGAGACCCAGTACTTC.

The chain joins TRBV5-1 to TRBJ1-2; D is undetermined. The CDR3 consists of 14 residues. Trimming pared 4 bases from V and 6 bases from J, leaving 16 bases between. Germline values: CDR1 SGHRS, CDR2 YFSETQ. CDR3 coding DNA: TGCGCCAGCAGCCGCGGCGGGGAACCTCATGGCTACACCTTC. Protein sequence: CASSRGGEPHGYTF.

This clonotype was observed a handful of times. The chain combines TRBV5-1 with TRBJ2-1, with 9 bases lining up with TRBD2. J lost 5 bases, V lost 4 bases, and 10 bases had no gene match. The length of the CDR3 is 16 residues. Germline CDR1 reads SGHRS; CDR2 reads YFSETQ. The CDR3 sequence: CASSLQAGGLHNEQFF. The CDR3, as DNA: TGCGCCAGCAGCCTACAAGCGGGGGGCCTCCACAATGAGCAGTTCTTC.

This chain joins TRBV12-3 or TRBV12-4 and TRBJ2-3, with TRBD2 matching 11 bases. CDR3 length equals 17 residues. The V segment lost 6 bases and the J segment 0 bases; nucleotides outside the gene matches: 8. CDR3 sequence (DNA): TGTGCCAGCAGCCTTAGCGGGAGGGCCTCGAGCACAGATACGCAGTATTTT. Translated: CASSLSGRASSTDTQYF.

This chain joins TRBV5-1 and TRBJ2-2; 9 positions agree with TRBD1. V lost 0 bases, J lost 6 bases, and 6 bases stayed unmatched. This CDR3 has 16 amino acids. From germline, CDR1 is SGHRS and CDR2 YFSETQ. The CDR3 DNA reads as TGCGCCAGCAGCTTGGCCGGGACAGGGACCCCCGGGGAGCTGTTTTTT. Translation gives CASSLAGTGTPGELFF.

This clonotype occurred a few times. CDR3 loop: CASMGLAGGNEQFF. The CDR3 DNA is TGTGCCAGTATGGGCCTAGCGGGGGGGAATGAGCAGTTCTTC. V and J are TRBV19 and TRBJ2-1; 12 bases fit TRBD2. The CDR3 spans 14 residues. V shed 7 bases, J shed 7 bases, and the junction held 5 bases outside the gene matches. Germline CDR1 and CDR2: LNHDA and SQIVND (reference sequence).

This clonotype has more than one count but fewer than ten. The chain couples TRBV30 to TRBJ1-6, with D possibly TRBD1 on 6 matching bases. Trimming took off 8 bases at V and 7 bases at J, with 15 bases between the two ends. The germline CDR1 and CDR2 sequences are GTSNPN and SVGIG (reference sequence). The CDR3 loop spans 13 amino acids. The CDR3 region has the DNA TGTGCCCAGGGGAAGAGGACCAATTCACCCCTCCACTTT. It yields the protein CAQGKRTNSPLHF.

The J gene is TRBJ2-2, the V gene TRBV20-1; no reliable D call. Germline V lookup: CDR1 DFQATT, CDR2 SNEGSKA (reference sequence). This CDR3 is 13 amino acids long. Trimming shortened V by 0 bases and J by 4 bases, and 6 bases separated the two germline ends. The CDR3 loop is CSARDSLTGELFF. CDR3 bases: TGCAGTGCTAGAGACTCTCTCACCGGGGAGCTGTTTTTT.

The chain couples TRBV29-1 to TRBJ1-2; D might be TRBD1 (5 bases). V was pared by 0 bases and J by 7 bases, with 15 bases between. The CDR3 has 14 amino acids. Germline V gene data show CDR1 as SQVTM and CDR2 as ANQGSEA. The CDR3 here is CSVEEGAGIFGYTF. In DNA form, the CDR3 reads TGCAGCGTTGAAGAAGGGGCAGGGATCTTTGGCTACACCTTC.

The V and J genes are TRBV20-1 and TRBJ2-4; D is perhaps TRBD1 or TRBD2 (5 bases each). The CDR3 length is 15 residues. Trimming stripped 5 bases from V and 0 bases from J, with 14 bases between. The germline CDR1 and CDR2 sequences are DFQATT and SNEGSKA (reference sequence). Written as DNA, the CDR3 is TGCAGTGCTTCGAGGGGAGTTCGAGCCAAAAACATTCAGTACTTC. This codes for CSASRGVRAKNIQYF.

The chain has TRBV12-3 or TRBV12-4 and TRBJ1-3; tentative D call: TRBD1 (5 bases). Trimming removed 8 bases from V and 0 bases from J, with 20 bases in between. The CDR3 sequence is 17 residues long. CDR3 residues: CASDTTPRDFSGNTIYF. Written as DNA, the CDR3 is TGTGCCAGCGACACGACCCCCCGGGACTTCTCTGGAAACACCATATATTTT.

The chain couples TRBV12-3 or TRBV12-4 to TRBJ1-1; D is ambiguous. Trimming stripped 3 bases from V and 0 bases from J, with 8 bases between. This CDR3 is built from 14 residues. CDR3 residues: CASSFSKMNTEAFF. CDR3 sequence (DNA): TGTGCCAGCAGTTTTTCCAAGATGAACACTGAAGCTTTCTTT.

The table lists this clonotype with many counts. This chain links TRBV5-1 with TRBJ2-2; D remains ambiguous. Trimming cost V 4 bases and J 4 bases, with 5 bases left between them. CDR3 size: 12 residues. Per germline, CDR1 SGHRS and CDR2 YFSETQ. CDR3 region: CASSSFTGELFF. DNA of the CDR3: TGCGCCAGCAGCAGTTTCACCGGGGAGCTGTTTTTT.

This chain links TRBV24-1 with TRBJ2-1; 7 bases fit TRBD2. The CDR3 runs 17 residues. V lost 1 base and J lost 6; bases outside the gene matches: 11. CDR1 and CDR2 from the germline V gene are KGHDR and SFDVKD. DNA for the CDR3: TGTGCCACCAGTGATTTCGGGGGGTTAGGGTGGGGCAATGAGCAGTTCTTC. This codes for CATSDFGGLGWGNEQFF.

This clonotype was seen more than once but under ten times. The chain has TRBV7-8 and TRBJ1-5; possibly TRBD1 for D (5 bases). The germline V and J ends were trimmed by 5 bases and 11 bases, with 22 bases remaining between them. The CDR3 consists of 15 residues. Germline loops: CDR1 SGHVS, CDR2 FQNEAQ. The CDR3 reads CASSPRHRSGDTQHF. The DNA for the CDR3 is TGTGCCAGCAGCCCTAGGCACAGGTCGGGGGATACCCAGCATTTT.